These T cell receptor beta chains were read from a single sample in a study of shared clonotypes between healthy human individuals. TCRdb's copy holds only in-frame clones and misses some; the assay was immunoSEQ multiplex PCR. Found here are over 2 million clones, approximately 90% of them singletons; the top ten hold 0.37%. Sample: naive CD4+ T cells from PBMCs. These receptors all come from a man aged 18 to 30 in good health. Some clones in this sample may be carry-over from other donors' samples. Both conserved end residues are part of each CDR3. The D gene is left open where the match is weak.

>-|TRBV11-3|TRBJ2-5
CASSLGQSQETQYF
>-|TRBV29-1|TRBJ2-3
CSVEGRFGDTQYF
>-|TRBV6-1|TRBJ1-3
CASSVNRESKAGNTIYF
>TRBD1|TRBV30|TRBJ1-5
CAWGTGGGGNQPQHF
>-|TRBV30|TRBJ1-3
CAWSVRLQGRSSGNTIYF
>TRBD2|TRBV7-9|TRBJ2-4
CASSPIQGGAALAKNIQYF
>-|TRBV5-1|TRBJ2-2
CASSLPSNTGELFF
>-|TRBV28|TRBJ1-2
CASSPPRIINYGYTF
>-|TRBV7-8|TRBJ1-2
CASSLGGVGYTF
>TRBD2|TRBV30|TRBJ2-3
CAWSALAGVTDTQYF
>-|TRBV5-4|TRBJ2-3
CASSSRTNTDTQYF
>-|TRBV7-9|TRBJ1-2
CASSLEIGYTF
>TRBD1|TRBV15|TRBJ2-6
CATSRGRTGTGANVLTF
>-|TRBV6-5|TRBJ2-6
CASRESGADVLTF
>TRBD2|TRBV6-1|TRBJ2-1
CASSERPTSGRARSKFDEQFF
>-|TRBV28|TRBJ2-1
CASGSYNEQFF
>-|TRBV28|TRBJ2-3
CASSSGPTDTQYF
>-|TRBV7-2|TRBJ1-5
CASSLARDGNQPQHF
>TRBD2|TRBV29-1|TRBJ2-1
CSVGGLAGTNNEQFF
>TRBD1|TRBV5-1|-
CASSFGDSLYEQYF
>-|TRBV25-1|TRBJ1-4
CASSEPLPTNEKLFF
>-|TRBV5-4|TRBJ1-1
CASSAIRGGNTEAFF
>-|TRBV6-4|TRBJ2-2
CASSDPGTNTGELFF
>TRBD2|TRBV2|TRBJ2-1
CASGRLAAGNEQFF
>TRBD1|TRBV15|TRBJ1-2
CATSRAGTGYGYTF
>-|TRBV30|TRBJ1-1
CAWMGRWNTEAFF
>-|TRBV11-2|TRBJ2-7
CASSPSGTQSSYEQYF
>TRBD1|TRBV6-1|TRBJ1-5
CASSVDRGNQPQHF
>-|TRBV15|TRBJ1-1
CATRQPTTEAFF
>-|TRBV28|TRBJ1-5
CASSFSVRDSSNQPQHF
>TRBD2|TRBV5-4|TRBJ2-1
CAIPSGSHNEQFF
>-|TRBV7-9|TRBJ2-2
CASSFPGALFF
>-|TRBV21-1|TRBJ1-1
CASSKPKLGAFF
>TRBD1|TRBV7-2|TRBJ1-4
CASSLEYRGYEKLFF
>TRBD2|TRBV7-9|TRBJ2-3
CASSPRLAQSTDTQYF
>TRBD1|TRBV28|TRBJ2-7
CASSSPSPGTGDEQYF
>-|TRBV2|TRBJ2-3
CASSRLVGTDTQYF
>-|TRBV6-6|TRBJ1-3
CASSPNSHRAGNTIYF
>-|TRBV4-3|TRBJ1-4
CASSRTDRANEKLFF
>TRBD1|TRBV2|TRBJ1-1
CASDRQGRTEAFF
>-|TRBV7-2|TRBJ1-1
CASSFTPRQSEAFF
>TRBD1|TRBV10-3|TRBJ1-3
CAISITGGAGNTIYF
>-|TRBV19|TRBJ1-2
CASSQSGGPGYTF
>-|TRBV10-3|TRBJ2-7
CATGALTYEQYF
>-|TRBV6-5|TRBJ1-1
CASSYPRGVNTEAFF
>TRBD1|TRBV5-4|TRBJ2-5
CASSLGQGSSQETQYF
>TRBD1|TRBV5-6|TRBJ2-5
CASSPGTGGETQYF
>TRBD2|TRBV4-1|TRBJ2-7
CASSQGLAGAYEQYF
>-|TRBV6-1|TRBJ1-5
CASSSTRGREQPQHF
>TRBD2|TRBV4-2|TRBJ2-1
CASSSQTTSGYNEQFF
>-|TRBV28|TRBJ2-3
CASSPPRELTDTQYF
>TRBD2|TRBV7-2|TRBJ2-7
CASSLAWGGSGRAYEQYF
>-|TRBV14|TRBJ2-3
CASSRDPRDTQYF
>-|TRBV5-5|TRBJ1-4
CASSSAVGGVKLFF
>TRBD1|TRBV6-6|TRBJ2-2
CASRSPGQGYTGELFF
>-|TRBV7-9|TRBJ2-1
CASRAWDVNEQFF
>TRBD2|TRBV4-2|TRBJ2-7
CASSQTGLAGVHEQYF
>TRBD1|TRBV29-1|TRBJ2-7
CSVKLDRFEQYF